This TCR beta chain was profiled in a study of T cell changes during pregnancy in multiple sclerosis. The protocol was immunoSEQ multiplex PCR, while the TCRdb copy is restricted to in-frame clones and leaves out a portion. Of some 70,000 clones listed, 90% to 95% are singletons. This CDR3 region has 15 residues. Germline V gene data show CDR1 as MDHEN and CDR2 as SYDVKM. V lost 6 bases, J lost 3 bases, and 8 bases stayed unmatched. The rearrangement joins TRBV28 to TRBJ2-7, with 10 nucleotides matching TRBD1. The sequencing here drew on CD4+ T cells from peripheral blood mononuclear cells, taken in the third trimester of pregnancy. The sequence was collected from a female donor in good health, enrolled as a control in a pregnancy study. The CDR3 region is CASSNGGQGRYEQYF. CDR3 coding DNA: TGTGCCAGCAGCAACGGGGGACAGGGGCGCTACGAGCAGTACTTC.